A single count supports the clone carrying this TCR beta chain. The assay was immunoSEQ multiplex PCR, and TCRdb's table has in-frame clones only and misses some. The sample consists of 720,000 or so clones, approximately 83% of them appearing once. The sample comes from a study of shared T cell receptors in the human thymus. The sample was also reused in another study, on human thymus T cells. That work contributes: Resections that were taken during corrective heart surgery supplied the thymus tissue. Within thymic and blood repertoires, V and J gene usage appeared to be biased.

The source is a girl under two years old with a congenital heart defect. Sequenced material: thymocytes.

The CDR3 nucleotides are TGTGCCAGCAGCCCCAGAGGACTAGCGGGGTTCGCAGATACGCAGTATTTT. It yields the protein CASSPRGLAGFADTQYF. The chain uses TRBV7-3 and TRBJ2-3, with 12 bases that match TRBD2. The length of the CDR3 is 17 residues. Per the germline V gene, CDR1 is SGHTA and CDR2 is FQGTGA. V lost 5 bases to trimming and J lost 4 bases; unmatched junction nucleotides: 10.